These 23 T cell receptor beta chains originate from one sample sequenced in a study of blood T cell repertoires in COVID-19. TCRdb's copy holds only in-frame clones and misses some; the assay was immunoSEQ multiplex PCR. The sample consists of approximately 170,000 clones, approximately 81% of them appearing once. The sequencing input was PBMCs or T cells enriched from blood (not recorded which). These receptors originate from a woman in her forties or fifties who had recovered from COVID-19.

The chain has TRBV5-1 and TRBJ2-3; no clear D. V was clipped by 4 bases and J by 0 bases, with 9 bases between them. Germline V CDR1 and CDR2: SGHRS, YFSETQ. The CDR3 runs to 14 residues. DNA of the CDR3: TGCGCCAGCAGCGAGGCAGCGAGCACAGATACGCAGTATTTT. Protein: CASSEAASTDTQYF.

V gene TRBV2 combines with J gene TRBJ2-1; maybe TRBD1 (5 bases). Trimming stripped 0 bases from V and 6 bases from J, with 9 bases between. From germline, CDR1 is SNHLY and CDR2 FYNNEI. This CDR3 has 14 residues. This CDR3 reads CASSEASRVNEQFF. CDR3 bases: TGTGCCAGCAGTGAAGCGTCCAGGGTCAATGAGCAGTTCTTC.

CDR3 DNA: TGCAGCGTCCAAGACAGCCTGGGCAATCAGCCCCAGCATTTT. This encodes CSVQDSLGNQPQHF. The V gene is TRBV29-1, the J gene TRBJ1-5, with D tentatively TRBD1 (5 bases). The germline gives CDR1 SQVTM, CDR2 ANQGSEA. Deletions cut 6 bases from V and 2 bases from J, with 14 bases between. The CDR3 is made up of 14 amino acids.

The rearrangement uses TRBV28 and TRBJ1-1, with D unclear. V lost 2 bases, J lost 6 bases, and 10 bases lay in between. Per the germline V gene, CDR1 is MDHEN and CDR2 is SYDVKM. The CDR3 runs 13 residues. The CDR3 nucleotides read TGTGCCAGCAGTTTAACTGTGCCCTCTGAAGCTTTCTTT. It specifies CASSLTVPSEAFF.

This chain links TRBV10-1 with TRBJ1-6; perhaps TRBD1 as D (5 bases). Per the germline V gene, CDR1 is WNHNN and CDR2 is SYGVQD (reference sequence). The CDR3 sequence is 14 residues long. Trimming removed 7 bases from V and 7 bases from J, with 14 bases in between. The CDR3 protein is CASNFGKGNSPLHF. CDR3 coding DNA: TGCGCCAGCAACTTCGGAAAGGGGAATTCACCCCTCCACTTT.

The chain employs TRBV29-1 and TRBJ2-5, with 11 bases identical to TRBD2. The CDR3 consists of 13 residues. Germline loops: CDR1 SQVTM, CDR2 ANQGSEA. V shed 7 bases, J shed 5 bases, and the junction held 6 bases outside the gene matches. The CDR3: CSASGGRRETQYF. Here the CDR3 DNA reads TGCAGCGCTAGCGGGGGGAGGCGTGAGACCCAGTACTTC.

The CDR3 here is CASRQGYMNTEAFF. CDR3 DNA: TGTGCCAGCAGACAGGGGTATATGAACACTGAAGCTTTCTTT. This chain uses TRBV28 with TRBJ1-1; 7 positions agree with TRBD1. The CDR3 sequence is 14 residues long. Trimming took 6 bases from V and 0 from J; bases not matched to a gene: 4. The germline gives CDR1 MDHEN, CDR2 SYDVKM.

V and J are TRBV4-3 and TRBJ1-4; 10 nucleotides match TRBD1. After removal of 4 bases from V and 5 bases from J, the junction contained 10 bases not matched to a gene. Germline lookup yields CDR1 LGHNA and CDR2 YSLEER. The CDR3 extends over 17 amino acids. CDR3 DNA sequence: TGCGCCAGCAGCCGCCTCGGGAGGGGACAGGGGAATGAAAAACTGTTTTTT. As protein: CASSRLGRGQGNEKLFF.

This clone was counted a few times. This sample includes further DNA sequences coding for the same CDR3. The V and J genes are TRBV11-2 and TRBJ2-3; D is unresolved. Trimming took 0 bases from V and 3 from J, leaving 4 bases between them. CDR1 SGHAT and CDR2 FQNNGV come from the germline V gene. The CDR3 length is 13 residues. This CDR3 reads CASSLERTDTQYF. Here the CDR3 DNA reads TGTGCCAGCAGCTTAGAGCGGACAGATACGCAGTATTTT.

This chain uses TRBV28 with TRBJ1-2; D might be TRBD1 (5 bases). Germline CDR1 and CDR2: MDHEN and SYDVKM. The CDR3 has 14 amino acids. The V end was cut by 6 bases, the J end by 5 bases, with 16 bases between. CDR3 DNA: TGTGCCAGCAGGGGGGGTACGAACTCTTATGGCTACACCTTC. Protein sequence: CASRGGTNSYGYTF.

CDR3: CASKAQGNQPQHF. The CDR3 DNA reads TGTGCCAGCAAGGCGCAGGGCAATCAGCCCCAGCATTTT. The rearrangement links TRBV27 to TRBJ1-5; no definite D call. The CDR3 length is 13 residues. Per germline, CDR1 MNHEY and CDR2 SMNVEV (reference sequence). Between the trimmed V and J ends, which lost 7 bases and 2 bases, there was a span of 9 bases.

This clone was picked up many times. The genes are TRBV9 and TRBJ2-2; 11 bases are a match to TRBD2. The CDR3 extends over 18 amino acids. Germline CDR1 and CDR2: SGDLS and YYNGEE. The V and J ends lost 0 bases and 3 bases, in that order; junction bases with no gene match: 7. As DNA, the CDR3 is TGTGCCAGCAGCGTAGGACTAGCGGGGTTCCGGGACACCGGGGAGCTGTTTTTT. Its protein is CASSVGLAGFRDTGELFF.

This chain joins TRBV6-2 or TRBV6-3 and TRBJ1-6, with 7 positions matching TRBD1. J gave up 0 bases and V 3 bases, and 14 bases lay outside the gene matches. The CDR3 loop spans 20 amino acids. Looked up from germline, CDR1 is MNHEY and CDR2 is SVGEGT. CDR3 residues: CASSYPADREPSSYNSPLHF. Here the CDR3 DNA reads TGTGCCAGCAGTTATCCGGCCGACAGGGAGCCGAGCTCCTATAATTCACCCCTCCACTTT.

CDR3 DNA: TGTGCCAGCTCACCCGAGGACAGGGGCACAGTCTATGGCTACACCTTC. Protein product: CASSPEDRGTVYGYTF. V and J are TRBV18 and TRBJ1-2, with 9 positions matching TRBD1. Germline CDR1 is KGHSH and CDR2 is LQKENI. V trimming: 3 bases; J trimming: 4 bases; junction bases outside the gene matches: 9. The CDR3 consists of 16 residues.

V and J are TRBV6-5 and TRBJ2-7; TRBD1 might be the D (5 bases). V lost 6 bases to trimming and J lost 4 bases, with 10 bases between them. Germline CDR1 MNHEY, CDR2 SVGAGI. This CDR3 has 12 amino acids. This CDR3 is CASRGQGYEQYF. The CDR3 nucleotides are TGTGCCAGCAGAGGGCAGGGTTACGAGCAGTACTTC.

The gene calls are TRBV18 and TRBJ2-5; no reliable D call. This CDR3 comprises 12 residues. Trimming cost V 3 bases and J 5 bases, with 7 bases left between them. CDR1 is KGHSH and CDR2 is LQKENI in the germline V gene. The CDR3 is CASSPMEETQYF. Written as DNA, the CDR3 is TGTGCCAGCTCACCGATGGAGGAGACCCAGTACTTC.

This clone has only one observation. The genes are TRBV5-6 and TRBJ1-1; D is possibly TRBD1 (6 bases). The CDR3 extends over 15 amino acids. V was pared by 2 bases and J by 0 bases, with 11 bases between. CDR1 and CDR2 (germline): SGHDT, YYEEEE. The CDR3 DNA reads TGTGCCAGCAGCTTTGTGGACAGACTGAACACTGAAGCTTTCTTT. Amino acid sequence: CASSFVDRLNTEAFF.

This clone has just a few counts. CDR3 in amino acids: CASSEDSYNTDTQYF. CDR3 DNA: TGCGCCAGCAGCGAGGACTCCTATAACACAGATACGCAGTATTTT. V and J are TRBV10-2 and TRBJ2-3, with D tentatively TRBD2 (5 bases). V was clipped by 6 bases and J by 2 bases, with 15 bases between them. Germline CDR1 reads WSHSY; CDR2 reads SAAADI. The CDR3 is made up of 15 amino acids.

This chain joins TRBV9 and TRBJ2-1; D perhaps matches TRBD2 (6 bases). Germline lookup yields CDR1 SGDLS and CDR2 YYNGEE. Between the trimmed V and J ends, which lost 4 bases and 0 bases, there was a span of 11 bases. This CDR3 region has 15 residues. CDR3 protein: CASSPGTLSYNEQFF. The CDR3 DNA reads TGTGCCAGCAGCCCAGGGACTCTCTCCTACAATGAGCAGTTCTTC.

This chain connects TRBV19 to TRBJ2-5, with D possibly TRBD1 on 7 matching bases. V lost 3 bases, J lost 2 bases, and 16 bases lay in between. This CDR3 is 16 amino acids long. Germline V CDR1 and CDR2: LNHDA, SQIVND (reference sequence). DNA for the CDR3: TGTGCCAGTAGTATGGGGGGACAGTTTTATCAAGAGACCCAGTACTTC. The encoded protein is CASSMGGQFYQETQYF.

This rearrangement joins TRBV24-1 to TRBJ2-7; D might be TRBD1 (5 bases). The V and J ends lost 0 bases and 3 bases respectively, with 5 bases between them. The CDR3 runs to 13 residues. Germline V gives CDR1 KGHDR, CDR2 SFDVKD. In DNA, the CDR3 is TGTGCCACCAGTGATTTGGACAGCTACGAGCAGTACTTC. Translating gives CATSDLDSYEQYF.

The chain combines TRBV19 with TRBJ1-1, with D possibly matching TRBD1 (6 bases). V lost 9 bases to trimming and J lost 8 bases, with 25 bases between them. CDR1 and CDR2 (germline): LNHDA, SQIVND (reference sequence). This CDR3 comprises 15 residues. The CDR3 is CASNPPGTRDHEAFF. Here the CDR3 DNA reads TGTGCCAGCAACCCCCCCGGGACAAGAGACCACGAAGCTTTCTTT.

CDR3 sequence (DNA): TGTGCCAGCAGCGTTACCGACAGCCTTGGAAGAGGTGAAGCTTTCTTT. This sequence encodes CASSVTDSLGRGEAFF. V and J are TRBV2 and TRBJ1-1; perhaps TRBD1 as D (5 bases). V lost 6 bases and J 7 bases, leaving 24 bases between the germline ends. Germline CDR1 is SNHLY and CDR2 is FYNNEI. The CDR3 extends over 16 amino acids.